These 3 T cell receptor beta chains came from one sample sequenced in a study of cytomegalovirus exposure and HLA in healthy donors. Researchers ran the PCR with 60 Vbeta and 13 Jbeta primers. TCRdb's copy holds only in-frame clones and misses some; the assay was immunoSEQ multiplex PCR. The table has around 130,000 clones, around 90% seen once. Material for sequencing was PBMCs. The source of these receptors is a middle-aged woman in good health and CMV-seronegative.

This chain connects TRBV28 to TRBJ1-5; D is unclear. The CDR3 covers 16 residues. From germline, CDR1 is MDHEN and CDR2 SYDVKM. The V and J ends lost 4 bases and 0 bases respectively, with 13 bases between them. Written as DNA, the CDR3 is TGTGCCAGCAGTTCCCCGACTGATTATAGCAATCAGCCCCAGCATTTT. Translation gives CASSSPTDYSNQPQHF.

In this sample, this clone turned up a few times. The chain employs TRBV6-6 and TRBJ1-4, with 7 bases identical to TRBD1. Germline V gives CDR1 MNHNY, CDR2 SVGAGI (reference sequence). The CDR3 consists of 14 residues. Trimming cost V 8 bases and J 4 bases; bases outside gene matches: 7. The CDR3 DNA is TGTGCCAGCGGGTCGACAGGGTATAATGAAAAACTGTTTTTT. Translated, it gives CASGSTGYNEKLFF.

This chain's CDR3 is CASSIVPYSNQPQHF. Written as DNA, the CDR3 is TGTGCCAGTAGTATTGTTCCCTATAGCAATCAGCCCCAGCATTTT. This chain uses TRBV19 with TRBJ1-5; the D is unclear. Germline CDR1 is LNHDA and CDR2 is SQIVND (reference sequence). The germline V and J ends were trimmed by 3 bases and 0 bases, with 9 bases remaining between them. CDR3 size: 15 residues. Variable domain in full (rest from reference TRBV19 and TRBJ1-5): DGGITQSPKYLFRKEGQNVTLSCEQNLNHDAMYWYRQDPGQGLRLIYYSQIVNDFQKGDIAEGYSVSREKKESFPLTVTSAQKNPTAFYLCASSIVPYSNQPQHFGDGTRLSIL.